These 24 T cell receptor beta chains share one sample of origin, sequenced in a study of blood T cell repertoires in COVID-19. Assay used: immunoSEQ multiplex PCR; TCRdb lists only in-frame clones, some missing. The table lists roughly 410,000 clones, over 75% of them singletons. Sample: peripheral blood. The receptors originated from a woman in her fifties or sixties with COVID-19, enrolled during active disease.

This clone occurred a few times. This chain uses TRBV7-8 with TRBJ2-7; TRBD2 aligns across 9 bases. The junction had 4 bases not matched to a gene; V was cut back by 6 bases and J by 4 bases. CDR3 length: 13 amino acids. Germline V gives CDR1 SGHVS, CDR2 FQNEAQ. Here the CDR3 DNA reads TGTGCCAGCAGTAGTAGCGGGGGATACGAGCAGTACTTC. Residues: CASSSSGGYEQYF.

The genes are TRBV4-2 and TRBJ1-2; 7 bases line up with TRBD1. CDR1 is LGHNA and CDR2 is YNFKEQ in the germline V gene. The CDR3 has 17 residues. Trimming took 1 base from V and 4 from J; bases not matched to a gene: 12. The CDR3 sequence: CASSQVPWTGLVYGYTF. DNA for the CDR3: TGTGCCAGCAGCCAAGTACCCTGGACAGGCTTGGTCTATGGCTACACCTTC.

This clone was seen more than once but under ten times. This chain uses TRBV5-6 with TRBJ1-3; TRBD1 aligns across 7 bases. Trimming cost V 3 bases and J 0 bases; bases outside gene matches: 12. The CDR3 length is 18 residues. Per the germline V gene, CDR1 is SGHDT and CDR2 is YYEEEE. This CDR3 is CASSSLTTGARSGNTIYF. The CDR3 coding sequence is TGTGCCAGCAGCTCGCTGACTACAGGGGCCCGCTCTGGAAACACCATATATTTT. The variable domain in full, completed from reference TRBV5-6 and TRBJ1-3, reads DAGVTQSPTHLIKTRGQQVTLRCSPKSGHDTVSWYQQALGQGPQFIFQYYEEEERQRGNFPDRFSGHQFPNYSSELNVNALLLGDSALYLCASSSLTTGARSGNTIYFGEGSWLTVV.

The CDR3 reads CASSLAGRGRFSPLHF. In DNA form, the CDR3 reads TGTGCCAGCAGCTTAGCTGGCAGGGGAAGGTTTTCACCCCTCCACTTT. The gene calls are TRBV7-2 and TRBJ1-6, with D perhaps matching TRBD1 (6 bases). The ends were cut back, 0 bases at V and 9 bases at J, with 15 bases in the middle. The length of the CDR3 is 16 residues. Germline V gene sequence: CDR1 SGHTA, CDR2 FQGNSA.

This clone was observed a single time. The V call is TRBV7-2, the J call TRBJ2-7; D might be TRBD2 (5 bases). Germline CDR1 reads SGHTA; CDR2 reads FQGNSA. CDR3 length: 15 amino acids. V gave up 2 bases and J gave up 2 bases, with 13 bases separating them. CDR3 nucleotide sequence: TGTGCCAGCAGCTTATTCGGGGATCCCCCCTACGAGCAGTACTTC. It yields the protein CASSLFGDPPYEQYF.

This chain joins TRBV19 and TRBJ1-1; D call uncertain. The CDR3 has 12 residues. Germline V gene lookup returns CDR1 LNHDA and CDR2 SQIVND (reference sequence). V was trimmed by 6 bases and J by 1 base, leaving 6 bases between them. Written as DNA, the CDR3 is TGTGCCAGTAGAGCAGGGAACACTGAAGCTTTCTTT. Amino acid sequence: CASRAGNTEAFF.

This chain uses TRBV4-1 with TRBJ2-7; 7 bases match TRBD2. CDR1 and CDR2 from the germline V gene are MGHRA and YSYEKL. The CDR3 totals 16 residues. J was trimmed by 2 bases and V by 0 bases; bases with no gene match: 7. CDR3 protein: CASSQEERLAAYEQYF. In nucleotides, the CDR3 is TGCGCCAGCAGCCAAGAGGAGAGGCTAGCGGCCTACGAGCAGTACTTC.

The rearrangement links TRBV18 to TRBJ1-3; D uncertain. With 5 bases removed from V and 0 bases from J, the gap between germline ends came to 11 bases. Germline CDR1 is KGHSH and CDR2 is LQKENI. The CDR3 is 15 amino acids. CDR3 in amino acids: CASSVRTDSGNTIYF. In DNA, the CDR3 is TGTGCCAGCTCAGTGAGGACTGACTCTGGAAACACCATATATTTT.

The chain uses TRBV28 and TRBJ1-1; a possible D gene is TRBD1 (5 bases). The CDR3 contains 15 residues. V dropped 6 bases and J dropped 1 base, with 15 bases sitting between them. Germline V lookup: CDR1 MDHEN, CDR2 SYDVKM. CDR3 protein: CASSPPGGGNTEAFF. DNA of the CDR3: TGTGCCAGCAGCCCCCCCGGGGGGGGGAACACTGAAGCTTTCTTT. Variable domain in full (rest from reference TRBV28 and TRBJ1-1): DVKVTQSSRYLVKRTGEKVFLECVQDMDHENMFWYRQDPGLGLRLIYFSYDVKMKEKGDIPEGYSVSREKKERFSLILESASTNQTSMYLCASSPPGGGNTEAFFGQGTRLTVV.

This clone was counted only a few times. This chain joins TRBV7-3 and TRBJ2-7; 9 bases are shared with TRBD1. Per the germline V gene, CDR1 is SGHTA and CDR2 is FQGTGA. The CDR3 totals 14 residues. V dropped 5 bases and J dropped 4; count of bases not matched to a gene: 6. The CDR3 protein is CASSPQGAGYEQYF. In nucleotides, the CDR3 is TGTGCCAGCAGCCCACAGGGGGCTGGGTACGAGCAGTACTTC.

The chain joins TRBV6-5 to TRBJ1-2; D perhaps matches TRBD1 (6 bases). Germline V gene sequence: CDR1 MNHEY, CDR2 SVGAGI. V lost 0 bases and J 8 bases, leaving 13 bases between the germline ends. This CDR3 region has 14 residues. This CDR3 reads CASSYSGTRKGYTF. The CDR3 region has the DNA TGTGCCAGCAGTTACTCCGGGACAAGGAAGGGCTACACCTTC.

About this clone itself: Distinct nucleotide sequences in the sample also encode this CDR3. The chain is built from TRBV19 and TRBJ1-2; D not resolved. Trimming took 5 bases from V and 0 from J, leaving 10 bases between them. Germline V gene lookup returns CDR1 LNHDA and CDR2 SQIVND (reference sequence). There are 14 residues in the CDR3. CDR3 DNA: TGTGCCAGTAGTCCCCGGGGAGCTAACTATGGCTACACCTTC. The encoded protein is CASSPRGANYGYTF.

The chain combines TRBV6-1 with TRBJ1-1; D call uncertain. The CDR3 is 14 residues long. Trimming stripped 3 bases from V and 8 bases from J, with 16 bases between. From germline, CDR1 is MNHNS and CDR2 SASEGT. The CDR3 coding sequence is TGTGCCAGCAGTGAGGGGAGTGTTAGAATGGAAGCTTTCTTT. Its protein product is CASSEGSVRMEAFF.

The rearrangement links TRBV29-1 to TRBJ2-1; TRBD1 agrees at 7 bases. The CDR3 totals 14 residues. Germline lookup yields CDR1 SQVTM and CDR2 ANQGSEA. V shed 4 bases and J 5 bases; nucleotides not matched to a gene: 8. CDR3 amino acids: CSVVFRGTNNEQFF. CDR3 DNA: TGCAGCGTTGTGTTCAGGGGGACAAACAATGAGCAGTTCTTC.

The chain couples TRBV13 to TRBJ2-5, with no clear D. This CDR3 comprises 15 residues. The germline gives CDR1 PRHDT, CDR2 FYEKMQ (reference sequence). Trimming cost V 0 bases and J 1 base, with 9 bases left between them. The CDR3 is CASSLGGDPQETQYF. In DNA form, the CDR3 reads TGTGCCAGCAGCTTAGGGGGCGACCCCCAAGAGACCCAGTACTTC.

The chain uses TRBV14 and TRBJ2-3; TRBD1 agrees at 8 bases. The V gene's germline CDR1 is SGHDN and CDR2 FVKESK. The CDR3 sequence is 16 residues long. J gave up 4 bases and V 4 bases, and 10 bases lay outside the gene matches. CDR3 bases: TGTGCCAGCAGCCGACGCCCAGGGGGCTTCGCAGATACGCAGTATTTT. Protein product: CASSRRPGGFADTQYF.

V is TRBV9 and J is TRBJ2-1, with 8 positions matching TRBD2. V dropped 3 bases and J dropped 6; count of bases not matched to a gene: 8. CDR1 and CDR2 (germline): SGDLS, YYNGEE. The CDR3 extends over 15 amino acids. The CDR3 DNA follows: TGTGCCAGCAGCGAACCGGGACTAGATGGCAATGAGCAGTTCTTC. It specifies CASSEPGLDGNEQFF.

The V and J genes are TRBV15 and TRBJ2-5; 12 positions match TRBD2. In germline, CDR1 is LNHNV, CDR2 YYDKDF (reference sequence). CDR3 length: 18 amino acids. With V trimmed by 1 base and J by 2 bases, 8 bases remained unmatched. The CDR3 loop reads CATSRGSGLAGIQETQYF. As DNA, the CDR3 is TGTGCCACCAGCAGAGGCTCGGGACTAGCGGGCATACAAGAGACCCAGTACTTC.

The chain uses TRBV27 and TRBJ1-1; D is ambiguous. The CDR3 is 13 amino acids. Looked up from germline, CDR1 is MNHEY and CDR2 is SMNVEV (reference sequence). V dropped 5 bases and J dropped 6 bases, with 13 bases sitting between them. For the CDR3, the DNA is TGTGCCAGCAGTGCGGATAATCTCGCTGAAGCTTTCTTT. It translates to CASSADNLAEAFF.

The rearrangement links TRBV28 to TRBJ1-4; 9 bases map to TRBD1. The germline CDR1 and CDR2 sequences are MDHEN and SYDVKM. CDR3 length: 12 amino acids. Germline trimming cut 11 bases from V and 8 bases from J; bases unmatched to any gene: 6. CDR3: CAGGTGNEKLFF. CDR3 DNA: TGTGCCGGAGGGACAGGGAACGAAAAACTGTTTTTT.

The chain recombines TRBV28 with TRBJ2-3; 7 bases line up with TRBD2. Unmatched junction bases numbered 4, after V lost 2 bases and J lost 2 bases. Germline-derived CDR1 and CDR2 are MDHEN and SYDVKM. The CDR3 has 15 amino acids. CDR3 bases: TGTGCCAGCAGTTTAGTTGGGGGGGACACAGATACGCAGTATTTT. This sequence encodes CASSLVGGDTDTQYF.

The CDR3 bases are TGTGCCAGCAGTGAAGCGGGACAGGGGGCGCGAAAACTGTTTTTT. Protein product: CASSEAGQGARKLFF. The V and J genes are TRBV6-1 and TRBJ1-4; 12 bases match TRBD1. Unmatched junction bases numbered 3, after V lost 0 bases and J lost 10 bases. The CDR3 contains 15 residues. Germline V gives CDR1 MNHNS, CDR2 SASEGT.

This rearrangement joins TRBV18 to TRBJ1-6, with 7 bases that match TRBD1. After removal of 3 bases from V and 4 bases from J, the junction contained 9 bases not matched to a gene. The CDR3 spans 17 residues. The V gene's germline CDR1 is KGHSH and CDR2 LQKENI. The CDR3 DNA is TGTGCCAGCTCACCCACGGAAGGGGGCGTTTATAATTCACCCCTCCACTTT. Translated, it gives CASSPTEGGVYNSPLHF.

The chain has TRBV3-1 (or the pseudogene TRBV3-2) and TRBJ1-1; D not certain. The V gene lost 0 bases and the J gene lost 3 bases, with 14 bases spanning the gap. Germline V CDR1 and CDR2: LGHDT, YNNKEL (reference sequence). This CDR3 spans 16 amino acids. CDR3 amino acids: CASSQDLTSRDTEAFF. DNA of the CDR3: TGTGCCAGCAGCCAAGATCTTACGTCGAGGGACACTGAAGCTTTCTTT.